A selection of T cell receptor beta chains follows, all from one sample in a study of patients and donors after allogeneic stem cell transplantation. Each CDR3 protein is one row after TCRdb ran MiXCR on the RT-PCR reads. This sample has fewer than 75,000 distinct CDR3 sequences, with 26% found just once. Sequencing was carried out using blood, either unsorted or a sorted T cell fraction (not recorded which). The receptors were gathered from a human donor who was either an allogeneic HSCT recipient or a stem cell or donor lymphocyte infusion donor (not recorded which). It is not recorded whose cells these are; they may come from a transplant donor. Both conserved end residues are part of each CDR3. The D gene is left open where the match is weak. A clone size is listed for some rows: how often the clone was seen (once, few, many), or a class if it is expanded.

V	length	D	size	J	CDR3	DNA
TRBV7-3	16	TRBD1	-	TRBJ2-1	CASTPPGQGAYNEQFF	TGTGCCAGCACCCCCCCGGGACAGGGGGCCTACAATGAGCAGTTCTTC
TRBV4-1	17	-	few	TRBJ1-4	CASSQVPPPGRGEKLFF	TGCGCCAGCAGCCAAGTCCCCCCCCCCGGGCGGGGTGAAAAACTGTTTTTT
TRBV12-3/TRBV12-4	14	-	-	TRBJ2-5	CASSLNAGRETQYF	TGTGCCAGCAGTTTGAATGCAGGGCGGGAGACCCAGTACTTC
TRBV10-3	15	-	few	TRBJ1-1	CAISESGQTDTEAFF	TGTGCCATCAGTGAGTCTGGGCAGACAGACACTGAAGCTTTCTTT
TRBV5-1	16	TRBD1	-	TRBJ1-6	CASSLRQGTWNSPLHF	TGCGCCAGCAGCCTTCGACAGGGAACATGGAATTCACCCCTCCACTTT
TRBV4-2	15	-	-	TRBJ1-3	CASSPEDRNGNTIYF	TGTGCCAGCAGCCCCGAGGACAGAAATGGAAACACCATATATTTT
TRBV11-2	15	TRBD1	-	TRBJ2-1	CASSLQGARDNEQFF	TGTGCCAGCAGCTTACAGGGGGCGCGAGACAATGAGCAGTTCTTC
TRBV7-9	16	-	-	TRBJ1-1	CASSFGTANPNTEAFF	TGTGCCAGCAGCTTTGGGACCGCGAATCCGAACACTGAAGCTTTCTTT
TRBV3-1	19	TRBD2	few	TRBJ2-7	CASRTSGTSGAHHPYEQYF	TGTGCCAGCAGAACTTCCGGGACTAGCGGGGCCCACCACCCCTACGAGCAGTACTTC
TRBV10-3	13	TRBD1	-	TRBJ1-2	CAISRDRNYGYTF	TGTGCCATCAGTCGGGACAGGAACTATGGCTACACCTTC
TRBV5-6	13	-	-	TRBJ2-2	CASSLAWTGELFF	TGTGCCAGCAGCTTGGCCTGGACCGGGGAGCTGTTTTTT
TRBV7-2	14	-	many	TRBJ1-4	CASSPRGSNEKLFF	TGTGCCAGCAGCCCCAGGGGATCTAATGAAAAACTGTTTTTT
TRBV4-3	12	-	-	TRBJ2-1	CASSQDDNEQFF	TGCGCCAGCAGCCAAGATGACAATGAGCAGTTCTTC